Listed here is a single T cell receptor (beta chain). Per the germline V gene, CDR1 is SGHVS and CDR2 is FNYEAQ. CDR3 length: 16 amino acids. J was trimmed by 2 bases and V by 1 base; bases with no gene match: 3. The data are from a study of blood T cell repertoires in COVID-19. Two consecutive negative NP/OP PCR tests, clearance, or resolved symptoms defined Cohort 3 recovery. The authors' processing: Estimates of nucleated cell counts were drawn from the amplification of reference gene primers. Measured with immunoSEQ multiplex PCR; TCRdb has only the in-frame clones, and not every one. V and J calls plus clone size are reproduced from that table; the DNA served to infer D and trimming. Among fewer than 250,000 clones, about 84% were seen once, and the ten largest hold under 2%.

V is TRBV7-6 and J is TRBJ2-2; 8 nucleotides match TRBD2. The receptor was derived from a man in his 60s who had recovered from COVID-19. Input material: PBMCs or T cells enriched from blood (not recorded which). CDR3 loop: CASSLDTSGNTGELFF. CDR3 DNA: TGTGCCAGCAGCTTAGATACTAGCGGTAACACCGGGGAGCTGTTTTTT.